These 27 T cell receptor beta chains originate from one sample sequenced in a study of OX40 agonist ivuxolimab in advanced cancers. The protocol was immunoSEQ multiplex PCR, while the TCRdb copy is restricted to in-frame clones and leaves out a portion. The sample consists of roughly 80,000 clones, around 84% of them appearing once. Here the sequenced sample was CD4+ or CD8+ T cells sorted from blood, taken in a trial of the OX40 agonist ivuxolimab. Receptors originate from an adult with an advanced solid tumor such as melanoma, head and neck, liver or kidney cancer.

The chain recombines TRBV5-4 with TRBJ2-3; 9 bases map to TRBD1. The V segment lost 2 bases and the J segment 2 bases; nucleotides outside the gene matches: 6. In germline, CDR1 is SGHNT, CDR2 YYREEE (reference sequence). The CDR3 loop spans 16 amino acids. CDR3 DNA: TGTGCCAGCAGCTTATGGACAGGGGATCTCACAGATACGCAGTATTTT. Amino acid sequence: CASSLWTGDLTDTQYF.

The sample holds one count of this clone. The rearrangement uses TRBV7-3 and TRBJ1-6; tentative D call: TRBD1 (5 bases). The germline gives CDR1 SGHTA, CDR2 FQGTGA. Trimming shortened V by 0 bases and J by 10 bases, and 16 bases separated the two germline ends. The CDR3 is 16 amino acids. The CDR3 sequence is CASSLTGGFSGSPLHF. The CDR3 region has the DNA TGTGCCAGCAGCTTAACGGGGGGGTTTTCTGGGTCACCCCTCCACTTT.

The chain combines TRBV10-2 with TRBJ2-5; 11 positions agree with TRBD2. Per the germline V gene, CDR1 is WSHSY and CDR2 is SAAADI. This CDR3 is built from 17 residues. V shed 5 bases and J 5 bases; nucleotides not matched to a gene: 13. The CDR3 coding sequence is TGCGCCAGCAGTTTTACTAGCGGGAGATTAACGGGGGAGACCCAGTACTTC. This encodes CASSFTSGRLTGETQYF.

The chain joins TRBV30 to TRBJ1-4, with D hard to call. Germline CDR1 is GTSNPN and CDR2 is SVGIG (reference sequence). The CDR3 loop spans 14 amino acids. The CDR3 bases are TGTGCTTTATCCCCGGGCCAGCTTAATGAAAAACTGTTTTTT. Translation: CALSPGQLNEKLFF.

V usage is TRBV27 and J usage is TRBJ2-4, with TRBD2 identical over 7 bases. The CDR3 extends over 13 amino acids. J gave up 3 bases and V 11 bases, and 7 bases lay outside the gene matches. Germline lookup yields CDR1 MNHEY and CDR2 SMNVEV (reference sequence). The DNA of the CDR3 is TGTGCCCCCGGGTGGGGGGGCAAAAACATTCAGTACTTC. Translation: CAPGWGGKNIQYF.

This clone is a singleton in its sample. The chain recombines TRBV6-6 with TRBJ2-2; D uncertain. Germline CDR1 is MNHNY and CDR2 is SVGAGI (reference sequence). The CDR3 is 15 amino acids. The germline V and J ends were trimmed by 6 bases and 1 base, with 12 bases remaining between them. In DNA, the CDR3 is TGTGCCAGCAGGATAGGGTGGCAGAACACCGGGGAGCTGTTTTTT. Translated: CASRIGWQNTGELFF.

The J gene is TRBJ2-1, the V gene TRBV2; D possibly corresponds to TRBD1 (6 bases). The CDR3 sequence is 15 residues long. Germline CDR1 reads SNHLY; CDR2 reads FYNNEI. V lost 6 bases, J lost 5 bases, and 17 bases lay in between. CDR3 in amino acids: CASRRTGSQHNEQFF. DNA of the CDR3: TGTGCCAGCAGACGTACAGGGAGTCAGCACAATGAGCAGTTCTTC.

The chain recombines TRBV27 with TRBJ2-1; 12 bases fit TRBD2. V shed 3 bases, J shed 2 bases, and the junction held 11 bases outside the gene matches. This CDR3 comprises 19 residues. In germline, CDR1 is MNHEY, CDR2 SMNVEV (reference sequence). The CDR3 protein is CASSFTSGGFEVAYNEQFF. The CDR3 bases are TGTGCCAGCAGTTTTACTAGCGGGGGGTTCGAGGTCGCCTACAATGAGCAGTTCTTC.

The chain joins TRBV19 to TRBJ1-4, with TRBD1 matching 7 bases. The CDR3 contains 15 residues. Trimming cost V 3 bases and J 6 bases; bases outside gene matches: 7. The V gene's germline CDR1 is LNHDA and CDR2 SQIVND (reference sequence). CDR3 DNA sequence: TGTGCCAGTAGTATCGACAGGGTGGCTCATGAAAAACTGTTTTTT. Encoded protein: CASSIDRVAHEKLFF.

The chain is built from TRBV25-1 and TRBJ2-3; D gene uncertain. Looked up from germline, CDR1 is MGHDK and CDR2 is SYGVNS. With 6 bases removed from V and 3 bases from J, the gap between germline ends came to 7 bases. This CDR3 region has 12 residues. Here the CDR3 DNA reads TGTGCCAGCAGATCTTTTACAGATACGCAGTATTTT. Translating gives CASRSFTDTQYF.

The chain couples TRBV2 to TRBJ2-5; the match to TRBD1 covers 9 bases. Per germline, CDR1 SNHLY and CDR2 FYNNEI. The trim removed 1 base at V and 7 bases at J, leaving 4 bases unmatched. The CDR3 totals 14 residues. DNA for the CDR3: TGTGCCAGCAGTGAAGTGACAGGGGGTGGGACCCAGTACTTC. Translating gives CASSEVTGGGTQYF. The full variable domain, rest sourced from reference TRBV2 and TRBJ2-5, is EPEVTQTPSHQVTQMGQEVILRCVPISNHLYFYWYRQILGQKVEFLVSFYNNEISEKSEIFDDQFSVERPDGSNFTLKIRSTKLEDSAMYFCASSEVTGGGTQYFGPGTRLLVL.

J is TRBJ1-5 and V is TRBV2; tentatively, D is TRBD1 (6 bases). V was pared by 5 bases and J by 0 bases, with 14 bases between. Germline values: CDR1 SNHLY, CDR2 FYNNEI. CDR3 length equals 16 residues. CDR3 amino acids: CASSPRLTGSNQPQHF. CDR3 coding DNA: TGTGCCAGCAGTCCTCGACTGACAGGTAGCAATCAGCCCCAGCATTTT.

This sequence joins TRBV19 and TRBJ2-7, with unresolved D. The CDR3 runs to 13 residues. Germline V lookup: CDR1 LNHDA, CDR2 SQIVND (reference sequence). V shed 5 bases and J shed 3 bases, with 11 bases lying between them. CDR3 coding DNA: TGTGCCAGTAGTGGACCTGACATCTACGAGCAGTACTTC. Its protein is CASSGPDIYEQYF. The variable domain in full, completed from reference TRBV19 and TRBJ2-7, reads DGGITQSPKYLFRKEGQNVTLSCEQNLNHDAMYWYRQDPGQGLRLIYYSQIVNDFQKGDIAEGYSVSREKKESFPLTVTSAQKNPTAFYLCASSGPDIYEQYFGPGTRLTVT.

The CDR3 here is CASSLSGGGEGYTF. Written as DNA, the CDR3 is TGTGCCAGCAGCTTGTCAGGAGGTGGAGAAGGCTACACCTTC. V is TRBV5-5 and J is TRBJ1-2; D remains ambiguous. CDR3 length: 14 residues. Germline V gives CDR1 SGHKS, CDR2 YYEKEE (reference sequence). Deletions cut 1 base from V and 8 bases from J, with 15 bases between.

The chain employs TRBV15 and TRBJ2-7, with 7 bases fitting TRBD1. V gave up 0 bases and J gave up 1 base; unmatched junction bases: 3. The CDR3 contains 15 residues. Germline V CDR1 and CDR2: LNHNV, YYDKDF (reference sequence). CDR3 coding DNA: TGTGCCACCAGCAGAGACCCGGGACAGTCCTACGAGCAGTACTTC. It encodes CATSRDPGQSYEQYF.

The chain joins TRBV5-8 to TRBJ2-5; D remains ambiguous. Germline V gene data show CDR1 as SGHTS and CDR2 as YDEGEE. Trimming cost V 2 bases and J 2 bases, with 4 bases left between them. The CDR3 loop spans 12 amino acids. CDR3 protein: CASSFEQETQYF. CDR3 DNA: TGTGCCAGCAGCTTTGAACAAGAGACCCAGTACTTC.

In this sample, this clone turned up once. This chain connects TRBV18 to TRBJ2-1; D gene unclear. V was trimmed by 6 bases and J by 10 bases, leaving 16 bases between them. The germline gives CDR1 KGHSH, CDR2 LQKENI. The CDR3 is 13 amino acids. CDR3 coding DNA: TGTGCCAGCTCCCAGGATACTACGCGGGAGCAGTTCTTC. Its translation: CASSQDTTREQFF.

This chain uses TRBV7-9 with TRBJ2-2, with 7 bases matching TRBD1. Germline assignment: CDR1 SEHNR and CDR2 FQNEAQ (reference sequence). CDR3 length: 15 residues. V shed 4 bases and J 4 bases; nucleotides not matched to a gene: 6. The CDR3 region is CASSSDRAGTGELFF. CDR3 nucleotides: TGTGCCAGCAGCTCCGACAGGGCGGGCACCGGGGAGCTGTTTTTT.

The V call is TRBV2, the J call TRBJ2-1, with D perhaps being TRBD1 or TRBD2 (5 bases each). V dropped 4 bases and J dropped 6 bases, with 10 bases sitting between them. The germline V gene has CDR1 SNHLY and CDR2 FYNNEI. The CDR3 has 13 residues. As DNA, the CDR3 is TGTGCCAGCAGTGGGCAGGGACCCAATGAGCAGTTCTTC. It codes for CASSGQGPNEQFF.

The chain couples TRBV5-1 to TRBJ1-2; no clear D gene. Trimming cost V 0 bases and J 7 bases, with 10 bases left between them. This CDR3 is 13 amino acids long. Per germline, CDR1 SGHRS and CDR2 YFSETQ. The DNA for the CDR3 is TGCGCCAGCAGCTTGGTGGATTCGGGTGGCTACACCTTC. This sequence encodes CASSLVDSGGYTF.

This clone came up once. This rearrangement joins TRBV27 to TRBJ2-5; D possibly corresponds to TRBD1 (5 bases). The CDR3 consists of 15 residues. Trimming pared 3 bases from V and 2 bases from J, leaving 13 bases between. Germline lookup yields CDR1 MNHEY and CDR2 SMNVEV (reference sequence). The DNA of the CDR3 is TGTGCCAGCAGTTTCTCCCGACAGATACAAGAGACCCAGTACTTC. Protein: CASSFSRQIQETQYF.

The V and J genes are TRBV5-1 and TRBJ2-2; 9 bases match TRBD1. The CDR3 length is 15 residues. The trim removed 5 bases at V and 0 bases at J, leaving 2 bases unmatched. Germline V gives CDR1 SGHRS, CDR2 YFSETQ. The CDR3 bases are TGCGCCAGCAGGGACAGGGGCCCGAACACCGGGGAGCTGTTTTTT. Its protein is CASRDRGPNTGELFF.

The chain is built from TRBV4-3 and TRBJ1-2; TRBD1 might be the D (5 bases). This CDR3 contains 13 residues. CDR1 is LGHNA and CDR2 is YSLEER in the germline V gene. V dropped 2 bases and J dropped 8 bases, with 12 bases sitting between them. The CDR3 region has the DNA TGCGCCAGCAGCCAACTGGGGACGCCGGGCTACACCTTC. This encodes CASSQLGTPGYTF.

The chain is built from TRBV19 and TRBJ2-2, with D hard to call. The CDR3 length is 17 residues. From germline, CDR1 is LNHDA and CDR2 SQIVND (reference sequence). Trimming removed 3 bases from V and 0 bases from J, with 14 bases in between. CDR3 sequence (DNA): TGTGCCAGTAGTATTTGGCCCCGGGCCTCGAACACCGGGGAGCTGTTTTTT. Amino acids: CASSIWPRASNTGELFF.

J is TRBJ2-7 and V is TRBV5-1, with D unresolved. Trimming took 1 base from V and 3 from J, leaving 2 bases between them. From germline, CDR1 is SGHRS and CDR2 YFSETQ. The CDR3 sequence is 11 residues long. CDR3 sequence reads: CASSLNYEQYF. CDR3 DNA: TGCGCCAGCAGCTTGAACTACGAGCAGTACTTC.

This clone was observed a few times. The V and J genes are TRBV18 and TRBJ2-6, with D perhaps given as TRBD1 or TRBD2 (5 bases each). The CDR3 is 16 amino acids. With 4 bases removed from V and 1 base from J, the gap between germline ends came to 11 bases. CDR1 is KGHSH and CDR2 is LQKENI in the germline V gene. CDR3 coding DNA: TGTGCCAGCTCACGAGGGGACCCGTCTGGGGCCAACGTCCTGACTTTC. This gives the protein CASSRGDPSGANVLTF.

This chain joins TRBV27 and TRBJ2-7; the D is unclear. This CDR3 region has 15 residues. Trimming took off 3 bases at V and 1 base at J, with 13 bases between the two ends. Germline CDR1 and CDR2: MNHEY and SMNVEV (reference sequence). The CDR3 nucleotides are TGTGCCAGCAGTTTGGATGCAGGATATTCCTACGAGCAGTACTTC. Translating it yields CASSLDAGYSYEQYF.